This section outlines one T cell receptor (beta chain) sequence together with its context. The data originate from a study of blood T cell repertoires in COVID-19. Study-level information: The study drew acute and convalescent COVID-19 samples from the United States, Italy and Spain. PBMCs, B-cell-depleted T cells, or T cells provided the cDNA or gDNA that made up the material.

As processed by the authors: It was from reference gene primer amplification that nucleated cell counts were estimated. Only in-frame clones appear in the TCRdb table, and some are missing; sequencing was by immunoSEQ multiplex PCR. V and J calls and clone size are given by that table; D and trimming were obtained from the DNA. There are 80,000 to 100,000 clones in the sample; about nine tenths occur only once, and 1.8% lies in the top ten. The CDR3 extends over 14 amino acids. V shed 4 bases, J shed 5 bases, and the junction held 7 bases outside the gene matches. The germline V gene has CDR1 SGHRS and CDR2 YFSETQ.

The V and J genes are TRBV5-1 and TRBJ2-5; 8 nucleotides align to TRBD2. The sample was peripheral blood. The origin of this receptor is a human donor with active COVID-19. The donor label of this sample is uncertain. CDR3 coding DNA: TGCGCCAGCAGCCCCGCGGGGGGATATGAGACCCAGTACTTC. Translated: CASSPAGGYETQYF.